Included here is one T cell receptor beta chain sequence, with context. V lost 5 bases and J lost 5; bases outside the gene matches: 6. The CDR3 is 15 residues long. Germline lookup yields CDR1 MNHEY and CDR2 SVGEGT. Noted time point: persistent/refractory GD, antithyroid drugs over 5 years with positive TRAb. PBMC RNA was the source of the TCR library. In this cohort, patients came from an endocrinology department located in Xi'an, China. These data belong to a study of regulatory T cells in long-lasting Graves disease. Arm-PCR of CDR3 regions and iRepertoire HTBI primers were the basis on which TCR beta libraries were built. In the original analysis: The samples yielded 55 to 75 TRBV and around 14 TRBJ segments. TCRdb reanalysed the multiplex PCR reads using MiXCR and keeps one entry per CDR3 protein. The V and J calls, along with clone size, are taken from TCRdb and not from the paper's own processing. This sample yields fewer than 450,000 distinct CDR3 sequences, of which around a quarter are seen a single time; roughly 28% belongs to the top ten.

The origin of this receptor is a female donor with Graves disease. The sequenced sample was peripheral blood mononuclear cells (PBMCs), obtained when the disease was refractory, from a patient treated with antithyroid drugs. This chain joins TRBV6-2 or TRBV6-3 and TRBJ2-7, with 13 nucleotides matching TRBD2. This CDR3 is CASSEVGLAGNEQYF. The CDR3 coding sequence is TGTGCCAGCAGTGAAGTGGGACTAGCGGGAAACGAGCAGTACTTC.